This T cell receptor (beta chain) was documented in a study of tumor-infiltrating lymphocytes in localized non-small cell lung cancer. Looking at the study overall: Several tumor histologies, both smoking statuses, and some post-neoadjuvant chemotherapy samples were included. Tumor tissue and non-adjacent uninvolved lung came from each patient.

Assay: immunoSEQ multiplex PCR; the TCRdb copy retains only in-frame clones and omits some. The sample has around 5,900 clones; 71% are singletons. The germline V gene encodes CDR1 SEHNR and CDR2 FQNEAQ (reference sequence). This CDR3 region has 15 residues. Trimming cost V 5 bases and J 5 bases, with 13 bases left between them. Whole-study findings and limits: Compared with uninvolved lung, tumors showed higher T cell infiltration by TCRbeta sequencing. Technical variation could not be separated from intratumor heterogeneity here.

Remarks on this clone: What it recognizes is unknown.

The sequencing input was uninvolved lung tissue not adjacent to the tumor. The chain joins TRBV7-9 to TRBJ2-6; possible D gene TRBD2, 6 bases. The receptor comes from a human donor with non-small cell lung cancer. The CDR3, as DNA: TGTGCCAGCAGCCGCGGGACCGCTAGGGCCAACGTCCTGACTTTC. Amino acid sequence: CASSRGTARANVLTF.